One and the same sample provided the 18 T cell receptor beta chains below, sequenced in a study of spatial heterogeneity in lung cancer (dated by TCRdb to about 2019). The sample's time point label is to be understood as: sample taken at primary tumor resection. TCR sequencing used whole RNA extracted from tumor and nontumor lung tissue, or from cryopreserved PBMC samples, without cell sorting. Receptors were amplified or captured by 5' RACE. This sample was sequenced with a NextSeq 500. TCRdb ran its own pipeline on the public reads, namely fastp trimming at Q25 and MiXCR clone calling, and kept in-frame beta chains. Entries are consolidated by CDR3 protein sequence, retaining the most common genes and DNA. Across this sample there are roughly 36,000 distinct CDR3 sequences, with 5.8% seen only once. Approximately 10% of the sample goes to the ten largest clones. Sequenced material: PBMCs, taken at surgery. The receptors were sampled from a male donor with early-stage non-small cell lung cancer.

This clonotype was seen at least ten times. Here the CDR3 reads CASSQGGTGVRTDTQYF. DNA of the CDR3: TGTGCCAGCAGCCAAGGGGGGACAGGGGTCCGCACAGATACGCAGTATTTT. The J gene is TRBJ2-3, the V gene TRBV3-1; TRBD1 matches at 10 bases. The trim removed 1 base at V and 1 base at J, leaving 5 bases unmatched. CDR1 is LGHDT and CDR2 is YNNKEL in the germline V gene (reference sequence). The CDR3 extends over 17 amino acids.

This clonotype was seen ten or more times. This chain joins TRBV6-5 and TRBJ1-6; D is unresolved. Per the germline V gene, CDR1 is MNHEY and CDR2 is SVGAGI. The CDR3 sequence is 15 residues long. V gave up 5 bases and J gave up 3 bases, with 11 bases separating them. CDR3 DNA sequence: TGTGCCAGCAGTGGCACGGGATTCTATAATTCACCCCTCCACTTT. This translates into CASSGTGFYNSPLHF.

In this sample, this clonotype turned up a few times. This chain uses TRBV5-1 with TRBJ2-1, with D perhaps matching TRBD2 (7 bases). The CDR3 loop spans 15 amino acids. Trimming took off 4 bases at V and 7 bases at J, with 18 bases between the two ends. Germline V CDR1 and CDR2: SGHRS, YFSETQ. Here the CDR3 reads CASSPEGGAGNEQFF. In nucleotides, the CDR3 is TGCGCCAGCAGCCCTGAAGGGGGGGCCGGAAATGAGCAGTTCTTC.

This clonotype has more than one count but fewer than ten. The chain uses TRBV20-1 and TRBJ2-7; D may be TRBD1 (6 bases). The CDR3 is made up of 15 amino acids. The germline gives CDR1 DFQATT, CDR2 SNEGSKA (reference sequence). V shed 5 bases and J shed 5 bases, with 22 bases lying between them. The CDR3 DNA reads TGCAGTGCTGGCGGAGTTCTTCAGGGGTCGGACGAGCAGTACTTC. Amino acid sequence: CSAGGVLQGSDEQYF.

Many counts were recorded for this clonotype. This chain uses TRBV4-1 with TRBJ2-2; D is unresolved. V dropped 0 bases and J dropped 6 bases, with 8 bases sitting between them. CDR1 and CDR2 (germline): MGHRA, YSYEKL. The CDR3 length is 14 residues. The CDR3 DNA reads TGCGCCAGCAGCCAAGATCAGGTATCCGGGGAGCTGTTTTTT. Residues: CASSQDQVSGELFF.

This clonotype was seen many times. The rearrangement uses TRBV5-5 and TRBJ2-6, with D perhaps matching TRBD1 (6 bases). V gave up 2 bases and J gave up 0 bases, with 9 bases separating them. The CDR3 has 16 residues. CDR1 and CDR2 (germline): SGHKS, YYEKEE (reference sequence). CDR3 loop: CASSFQGSSGANVLTF. CDR3 in DNA: TGTGCCAGCAGCTTCCAGGGGAGCTCTGGGGCCAACGTCCTGACTTTC.

This clonotype was detected only a few times. This chain connects TRBV29-1 to TRBJ1-3, with D perhaps TRBD1 (5 bases). Trimming shortened V by 4 bases and J by 0 bases, and 7 bases separated the two germline ends. CDR3 length: 13 amino acids. In germline, CDR1 is SQVTM, CDR2 ANQGSEA. The CDR3 DNA follows: TGCAGCGTTGCAGGGAACTCTGGAAACACCATATATTTT. Amino acids: CSVAGNSGNTIYF.

The J gene is TRBJ2-1, the V gene TRBV4-1, with D tentatively TRBD2 (5 bases). The CDR3 extends over 17 amino acids. Trimming cost V 0 bases and J 0 bases, with 12 bases left between them. Germline loops: CDR1 MGHRA, CDR2 YSYEKL. The CDR3 spells CASSQELSGSSYNEQFF. The DNA for the CDR3 is TGCGCCAGCAGCCAAGAATTGAGCGGAAGCTCCTACAATGAGCAGTTCTTC.

In this sample, this clonotype turned up many times. The chain is built from TRBV7-9 and TRBJ1-5; possibly TRBD1 for D (6 bases). This CDR3 region has 16 residues. Germline V lookup: CDR1 SEHNR, CDR2 FQNEAQ (reference sequence). V was clipped by 5 bases and J by 3 bases, with 17 bases between them. CDR3 coding DNA: TGTGCCAGCAGCCTAGGCTGGGGGCAGCTCAATCAGCCCCAGCATTTT. This gives the protein CASSLGWGQLNQPQHF.

This clonotype was picked up many times. The gene calls are TRBV15 and TRBJ2-4; D may be TRBD1 (5 bases). In germline, CDR1 is LNHNV, CDR2 YYDKDF (reference sequence). The germline V and J ends were trimmed by 0 bases and 0 bases, with 9 bases remaining between them. This CDR3 comprises 16 residues. The CDR3 DNA is TGTGCCACCAGCAGAGAAGGGGATATAGCCAAAAACATTCAGTACTTC. This sequence encodes CATSREGDIAKNIQYF.

By sample fraction, this clonotype is medium-sized (0.01 to 0.1%). This chain uses TRBV7-3 with TRBJ1-5; possibly TRBD1 for D (6 bases). This CDR3 has 13 residues. Germline loops: CDR1 SGHTA, CDR2 FQGTGA. Trimming stripped 2 bases from V and 4 bases from J, with 6 bases between. The CDR3 spells CASSLGQNQPQHF. CDR3 coding DNA: TGTGCCAGCAGCTTAGGACAGAATCAGCCCCAGCATTTT.

The gene calls are TRBV28 and TRBJ1-5; D may be TRBD1 (5 bases). V shed 7 bases and J shed 5 bases, with 12 bases lying between them. The CDR3 consists of 13 residues. Germline V lookup: CDR1 MDHEN, CDR2 SYDVKM. This CDR3 reads CASTRTGDQPQHF. The DNA of the CDR3 is TGTGCCAGCACCCGCACGGGGGATCAGCCCCAGCATTTT.

This clonotype has a count of ten or more. The chain is built from TRBV12-3 or TRBV12-4 and TRBJ1-3, with TRBD1 as a possible D gene (6 bases). Trimming removed 7 bases from V and 3 bases from J, with 13 bases in between. The CDR3 loop spans 14 amino acids. The CDR3 coding sequence is TGTGCCAGCAAACCCGGACAGATTGGAAACACCATATATTTT. Amino acid sequence: CASKPGQIGNTIYF.

As for this clonotype: The CDR3 ends on some other residue instead of the conserved phenylalanine or tryptophan, so this is likely a read error. The gene calls are TRBV5-1 and TRBJ2-6; D is possibly TRBD2 (6 bases). V was pared by 0 bases and J by 6 bases, with 16 bases between. From germline, CDR1 is SGHRS and CDR2 YFSETQ. This CDR3 contains 17 residues. The CDR3 bases are TGCGCCAGCAGCTTGGGGGGACTCTTCGGGACGGCCAACGTCCTGACTTCC. Its protein product is CASSLGGLFGTANVLTS.

At least ten counts were recorded for this clonotype. V and J are TRBV4-2 and TRBJ2-3; 11 bases are shared with TRBD2. The CDR3 length is 15 residues. CDR1 is LGHNA and CDR2 is YNFKEQ in the germline V gene. Trimming at V came to 4 bases and at J to 4 bases, leaving 4 bases not matched to a gene. CDR3 coding DNA: TGTGCCAGCAGCCCTTTGGGACTAGCGGCAGATACGCAGTATTTT. Translation: CASSPLGLAADTQYF.

This clonotype has a handful of counts. V and J are TRBV9 and TRBJ1-6; tentative D call: TRBD1 (6 bases). The CDR3 extends over 14 amino acids. V was pared by 7 bases and J by 0 bases, with 8 bases between. The germline CDR1 and CDR2 sequences are SGDLS and YYNGEE. The CDR3 here is CASQGGSYNSPLHF. CDR3 nucleotides: TGTGCCAGCCAAGGGGGCTCCTATAATTCACCCCTCCACTTT. The full variable domain, completed using reference TRBV9 and TRBJ1-6, is DSGVTQTPKHLITATGQRVTLRCSPRSGDLSVYWYQQSLDQGLQFLIQYYNGEERAKGNILERFSAQQFPDLHSELNLSSLELGDSALYFCASQGGSYNSPLHFGNGTRLTVT.

This clonotype was counted a few times. This chain connects TRBV28 to TRBJ2-2; TRBD2 aligns across 8 bases. V dropped 7 bases and J dropped 1; count of bases not matched to a gene: 5. The CDR3 is 15 residues long. Germline V CDR1 and CDR2: MDHEN, SYDVKM. The CDR3 is CASIPGGKNTGELFF. The CDR3 coding sequence is TGTGCCAGCATTCCGGGGGGGAAGAACACCGGGGAGCTGTTTTTT.

This clonotype was recorded once. The chain combines TRBV20-1 with TRBJ2-1, with 8 bases fitting TRBD2. V lost 6 bases, J lost 0 bases, and 10 bases stayed unmatched. Germline CDR1 and CDR2: DFQATT and SNEGSKA (reference sequence). The CDR3 is 16 amino acids. CDR3 nucleotides: TGCAGTGCCCCAGCGGGGGTCCCTAGCTCCTACAATGAGCAGTTCTTC. Translation gives CSAPAGVPSSYNEQFF.